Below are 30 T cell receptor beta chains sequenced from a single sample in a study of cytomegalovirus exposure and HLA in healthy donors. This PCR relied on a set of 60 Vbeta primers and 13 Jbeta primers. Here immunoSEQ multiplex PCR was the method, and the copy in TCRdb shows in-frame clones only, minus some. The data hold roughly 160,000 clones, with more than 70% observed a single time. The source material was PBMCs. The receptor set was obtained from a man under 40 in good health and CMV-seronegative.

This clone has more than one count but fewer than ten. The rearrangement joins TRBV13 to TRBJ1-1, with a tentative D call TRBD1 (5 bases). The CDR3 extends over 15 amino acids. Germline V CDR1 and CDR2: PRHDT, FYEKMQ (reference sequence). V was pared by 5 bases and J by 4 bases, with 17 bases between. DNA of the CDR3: TGTGCCAGCAGCAGGGCCAGGGTGGGAGGCACTGAAGCTTTCTTT. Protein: CASSRARVGGTEAFF.

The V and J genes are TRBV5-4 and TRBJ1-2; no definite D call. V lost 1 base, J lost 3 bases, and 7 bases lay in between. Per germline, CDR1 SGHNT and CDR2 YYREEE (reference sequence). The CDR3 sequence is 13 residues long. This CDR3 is CASSLSEHYGYTF. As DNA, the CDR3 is TGTGCCAGCAGCTTGTCAGAACACTATGGCTACACCTTC. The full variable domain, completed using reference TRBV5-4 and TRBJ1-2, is ETGVTQSPTHLIKTRGQQVTLRCSSQSGHNTVSWYQQALGQGPQFIFQYYREEENGRGNFPPRFSGLQFPNYSSELNVNALELDDSALYLCASSLSEHYGYTFGSGTRLTVV.

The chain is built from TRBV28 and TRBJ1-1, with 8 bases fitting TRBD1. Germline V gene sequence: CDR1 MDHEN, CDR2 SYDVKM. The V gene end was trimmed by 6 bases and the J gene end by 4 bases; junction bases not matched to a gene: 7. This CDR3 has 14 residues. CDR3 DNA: TGTGCCAGCAGACAGGGGGGTTCGAGCACTGAAGCTTTCTTT. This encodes CASRQGGSSTEAFF.

CDR3 bases: TGCGCCAGCAGCTCTCTCGGGACAGGGCCCGAAGAGCAGTACTTC. Protein sequence: CASSSLGTGPEEQYF. The chain uses TRBV5-1 and TRBJ2-7; the match to TRBD1 covers 9 bases. The ends lost 3 bases at V and 7 bases at J; junction bases unmatched: 11. Germline assignment: CDR1 SGHRS and CDR2 YFSETQ. The CDR3 runs 15 residues. Combining the CDR3 with reference TRBV5-1 and TRBJ2-7 gives the whole variable domain KAGVTQTPRYLIKTRGQQVTLSCSPISGHRSVSWYQQTPGQGLQFLFEYFSETQRNKGNFPGRFSGRQFSNSRSEMNVSTLELGDSALYLCASSSLGTGPEEQYFGPGTRLTVT.

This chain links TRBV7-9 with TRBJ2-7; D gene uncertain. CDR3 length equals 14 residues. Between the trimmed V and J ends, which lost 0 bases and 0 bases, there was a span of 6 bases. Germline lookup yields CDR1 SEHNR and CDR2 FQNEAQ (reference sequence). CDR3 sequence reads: CASSLALSSYEQYF. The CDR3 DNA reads TGTGCCAGCAGCTTAGCGCTTAGCTCCTACGAGCAGTACTTC.

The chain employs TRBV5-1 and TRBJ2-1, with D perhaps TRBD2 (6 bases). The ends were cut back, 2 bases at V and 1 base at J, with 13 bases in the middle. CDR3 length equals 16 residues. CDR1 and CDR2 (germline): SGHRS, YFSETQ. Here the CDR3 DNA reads TGCGCCAGCAGCTTAGGAGGGTTCCCTTCCTACAATGAGCAGTTCTTC. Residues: CASSLGGFPSYNEQFF.

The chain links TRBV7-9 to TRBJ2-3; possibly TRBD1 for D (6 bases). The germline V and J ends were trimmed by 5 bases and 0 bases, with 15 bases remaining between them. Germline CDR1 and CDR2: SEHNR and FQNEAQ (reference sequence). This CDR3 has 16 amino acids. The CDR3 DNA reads TGTGCCAGCAGCCCCAACCTGGACAGCAGCACAGATACGCAGTATTTT. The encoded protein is CASSPNLDSSTDTQYF.

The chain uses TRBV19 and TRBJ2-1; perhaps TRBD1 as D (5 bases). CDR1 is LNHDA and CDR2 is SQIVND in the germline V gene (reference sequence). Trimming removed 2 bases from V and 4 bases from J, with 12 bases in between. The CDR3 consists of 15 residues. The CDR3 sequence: CASSIQGSLYNEQFF. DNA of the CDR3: TGTGCCAGTAGTATACAGGGTTCCTTATACAATGAGCAGTTCTTC.

The CDR3 coding sequence is TGTGCCAGCAGCTTGCTGGACAGGGACACCGGGGAGCTGTTTTTT. This translates into CASSLLDRDTGELFF. The gene calls are TRBV5-4 and TRBJ2-2; 8 bases are shared with TRBD1. The V segment lost 1 base and the J segment 3 bases; nucleotides outside the gene matches: 2. Germline lookup yields CDR1 SGHNT and CDR2 YYREEE (reference sequence). This CDR3 comprises 15 residues.

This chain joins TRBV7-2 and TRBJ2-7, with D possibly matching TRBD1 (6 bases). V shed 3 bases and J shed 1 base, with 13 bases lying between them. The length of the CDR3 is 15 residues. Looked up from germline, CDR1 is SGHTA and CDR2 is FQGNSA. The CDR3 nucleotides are TGTGCCAGCAGCTTTTCGCAGGGGTGGTCCTACGAGCAGTACTTC. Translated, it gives CASSFSQGWSYEQYF.

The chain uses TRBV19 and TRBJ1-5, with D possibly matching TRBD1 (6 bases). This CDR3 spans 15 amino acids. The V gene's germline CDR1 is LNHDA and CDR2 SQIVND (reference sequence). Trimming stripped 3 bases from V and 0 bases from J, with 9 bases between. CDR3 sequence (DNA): TGTGCCAGTAGTATCTGGGGACATAGCAATCAGCCCCAGCATTTT. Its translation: CASSIWGHSNQPQHF.

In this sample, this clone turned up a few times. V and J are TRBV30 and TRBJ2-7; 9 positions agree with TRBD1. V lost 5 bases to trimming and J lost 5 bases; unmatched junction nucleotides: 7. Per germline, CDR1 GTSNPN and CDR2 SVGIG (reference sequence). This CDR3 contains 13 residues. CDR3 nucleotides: TGTGCCTGGGCAGGGACAGGGATCAACGAGCAGTACTTC. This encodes CAWAGTGINEQYF.

The DNA of the CDR3 is TGTGCCAGCATTACTACCGACAGGCGCACAGATACGCAGTATTTT. Protein: CASITTDRRTDTQYF. The rearrangement links TRBV6-5 to TRBJ2-3; TRBD1 is a possible D gene (6 bases). V lost 7 bases and J lost 1, with 15 bases in between. This CDR3 region has 15 residues. CDR1 and CDR2 (germline): MNHEY, SVGAGI.

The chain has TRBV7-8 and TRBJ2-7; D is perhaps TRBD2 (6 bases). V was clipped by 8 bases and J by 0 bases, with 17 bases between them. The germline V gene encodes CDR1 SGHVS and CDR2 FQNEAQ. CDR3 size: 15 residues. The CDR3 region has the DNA TGTGCCAGCGGAGAATGGTACGGGAGCTCCTACGAGCAGTACTTC. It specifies CASGEWYGSSYEQYF.

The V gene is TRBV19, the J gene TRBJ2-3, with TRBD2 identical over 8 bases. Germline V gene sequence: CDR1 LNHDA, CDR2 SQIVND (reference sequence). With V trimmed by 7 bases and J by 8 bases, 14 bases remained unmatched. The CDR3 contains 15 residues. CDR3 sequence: CASTTQRGPGVTQYF. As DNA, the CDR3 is TGTGCCAGTACCACCCAGCGGGGGCCCGGCGTTACGCAGTATTTT.

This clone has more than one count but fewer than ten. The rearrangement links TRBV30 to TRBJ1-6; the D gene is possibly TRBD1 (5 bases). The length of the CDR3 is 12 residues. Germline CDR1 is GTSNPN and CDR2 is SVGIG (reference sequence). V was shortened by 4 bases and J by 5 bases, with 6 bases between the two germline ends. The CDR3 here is CAWTGNNSPLHF. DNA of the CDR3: TGTGCCTGGACAGGGAATAATTCACCCCTCCACTTT.

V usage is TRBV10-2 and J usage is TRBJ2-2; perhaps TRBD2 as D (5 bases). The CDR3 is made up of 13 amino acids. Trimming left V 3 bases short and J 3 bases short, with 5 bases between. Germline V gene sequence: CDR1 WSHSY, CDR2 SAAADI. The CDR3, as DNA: TGCGCCAGCAGTGACGGGGACACCGGGGAGCTGTTTTTT. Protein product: CASSDGDTGELFF.

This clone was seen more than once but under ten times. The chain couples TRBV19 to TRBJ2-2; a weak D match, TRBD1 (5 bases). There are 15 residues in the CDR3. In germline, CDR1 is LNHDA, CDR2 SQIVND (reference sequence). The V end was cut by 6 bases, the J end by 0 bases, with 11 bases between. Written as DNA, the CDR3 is TGTGCCAGTAGATTCGACAGATCGAACACCGGGGAGCTGTTTTTT. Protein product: CASRFDRSNTGELFF.

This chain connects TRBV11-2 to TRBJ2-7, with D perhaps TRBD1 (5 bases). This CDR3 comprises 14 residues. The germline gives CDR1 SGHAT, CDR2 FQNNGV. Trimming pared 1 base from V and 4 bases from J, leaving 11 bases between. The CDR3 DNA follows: TGTGCCAGCAGCTTAGTAGGGGCTCGATACGAGCAGTACTTC. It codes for CASSLVGARYEQYF.

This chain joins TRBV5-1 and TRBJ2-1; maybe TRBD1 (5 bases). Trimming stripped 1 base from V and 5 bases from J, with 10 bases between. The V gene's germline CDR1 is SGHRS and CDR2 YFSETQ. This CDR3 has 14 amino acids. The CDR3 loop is CASSLLPGNNEQFF. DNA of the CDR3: TGCGCCAGCAGCTTGCTTCCAGGGAACAATGAGCAGTTCTTC.

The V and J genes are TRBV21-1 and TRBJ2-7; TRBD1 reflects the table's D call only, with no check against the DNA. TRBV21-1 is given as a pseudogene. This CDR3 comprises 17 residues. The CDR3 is CASSKGADKENTYEQYF. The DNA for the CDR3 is TGTGCCAGCAGCAAGGGCGCGGACAAGGAAAACACCTACGAGCAGTACTTC.

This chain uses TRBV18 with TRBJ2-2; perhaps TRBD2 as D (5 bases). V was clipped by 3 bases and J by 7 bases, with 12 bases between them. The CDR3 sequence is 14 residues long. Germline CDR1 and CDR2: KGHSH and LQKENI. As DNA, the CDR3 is TGTGCCAGCTCACCTGGTGTAGCGAACGGGGAGCTGTTTTTT. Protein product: CASSPGVANGELFF.

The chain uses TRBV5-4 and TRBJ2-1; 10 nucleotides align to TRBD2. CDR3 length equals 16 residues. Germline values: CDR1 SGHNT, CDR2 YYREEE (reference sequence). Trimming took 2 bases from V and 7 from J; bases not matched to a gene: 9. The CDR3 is CASSFGLAGAENEQFF. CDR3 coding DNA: TGTGCCAGCAGCTTTGGGCTAGCGGGGGCGGAAAATGAGCAGTTCTTC.

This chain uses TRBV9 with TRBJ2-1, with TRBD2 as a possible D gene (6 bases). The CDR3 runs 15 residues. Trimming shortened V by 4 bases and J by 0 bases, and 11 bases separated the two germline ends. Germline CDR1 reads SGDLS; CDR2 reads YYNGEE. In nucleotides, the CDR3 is TGTGCCAGCAGCCGCGGAGGGAGCTCCTACAATGAGCAGTTCTTC. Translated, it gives CASSRGGSSYNEQFF.

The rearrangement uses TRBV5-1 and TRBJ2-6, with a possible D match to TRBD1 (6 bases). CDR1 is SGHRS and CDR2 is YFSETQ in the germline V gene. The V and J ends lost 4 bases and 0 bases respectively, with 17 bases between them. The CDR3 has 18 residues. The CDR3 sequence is CASSANRATNSGANVLTF. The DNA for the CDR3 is TGCGCCAGCAGCGCTAACAGGGCAACTAACTCTGGGGCCAACGTCCTGACTTTC.

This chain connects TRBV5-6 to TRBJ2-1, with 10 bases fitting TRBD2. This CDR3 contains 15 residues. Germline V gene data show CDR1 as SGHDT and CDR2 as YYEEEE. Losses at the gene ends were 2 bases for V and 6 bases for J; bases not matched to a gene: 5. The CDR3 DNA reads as TGTGCCAGCAGCTTTAGCGGGAGGAGGGGCAATGAGCAGTTCTTC. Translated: CASSFSGRRGNEQFF.

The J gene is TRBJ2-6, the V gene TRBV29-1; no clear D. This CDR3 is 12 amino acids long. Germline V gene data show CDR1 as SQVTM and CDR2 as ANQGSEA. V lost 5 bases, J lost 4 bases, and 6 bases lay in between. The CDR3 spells CSVRSGANVLTF. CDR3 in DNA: TGCAGCGTTCGGTCGGGGGCCAACGTCCTGACTTTC.

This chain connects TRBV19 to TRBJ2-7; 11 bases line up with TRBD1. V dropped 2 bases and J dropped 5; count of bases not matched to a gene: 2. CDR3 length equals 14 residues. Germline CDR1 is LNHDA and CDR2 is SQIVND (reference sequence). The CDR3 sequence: CASSIRDRGNEQYF. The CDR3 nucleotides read TGTGCCAGTAGTATAAGGGACAGGGGGAACGAGCAGTACTTC. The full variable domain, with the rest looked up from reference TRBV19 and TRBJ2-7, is DGGITQSPKYLFRKEGQNVTLSCEQNLNHDAMYWYRQDPGQGLRLIYYSQIVNDFQKGDIAEGYSVSREKKESFPLTVTSAQKNPTAFYLCASSIRDRGNEQYFGPGTRLTVT.

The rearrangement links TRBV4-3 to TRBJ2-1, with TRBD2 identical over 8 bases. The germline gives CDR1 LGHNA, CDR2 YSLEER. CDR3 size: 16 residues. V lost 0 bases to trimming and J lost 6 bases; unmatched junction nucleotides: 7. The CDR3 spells CASSQDLGGGGNEQFF. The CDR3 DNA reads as TGCGCCAGCAGCCAAGATCTCGGGGGGGGAGGCAATGAGCAGTTCTTC.

CDR3 region: CASSGTTSGGADEQFF. The CDR3 region has the DNA TGTGCCAGCAGTGGAACGACTAGCGGGGGGGCCGATGAGCAGTTCTTC. The chain recombines TRBV6-4 with TRBJ2-1, with 14 nucleotides matching TRBD2. The CDR3 has 16 amino acids. Germline V gene data show CDR1 as MRHNA and CDR2 as SNTAGT. After removal of 4 bases from V and 8 bases from J, the junction contained 7 bases not matched to a gene.